Each of the 15 T cell receptor beta chains below was sequenced from the same sample in a study of T cells after yellow fever vaccination. TCRdb passed the 5' RACE reads through MiXCR, listing each CDR3 protein once. This sample has more than 120,000 distinct CDR3 sequences, with 7.7% found just once. The specimen comprised CD4+ T cells sorted from PBMCs, sampled 5 days after the yellow fever booster vaccination. The receptors stem from a man aged 30-40 years who received the YFV17D yellow fever vaccine.

Concerning this clonotype: Being one base from a much bigger clone, this may be a read error. Here the CDR3 reads CASSSKGLGEQFF. Here the CDR3 DNA reads TGTGCCAGCAGCTCAAAAGGGCTCGGTGAGCAGTTCTTC. This chain joins TRBV11-3 and TRBJ2-1; D call uncertain. The germline V gene has CDR1 SGHNT and CDR2 YENEEA. Trimming took off 4 bases at V and 9 bases at J, with 13 bases between the two ends. CDR3 length equals 13 residues.

V gene TRBV12-3 or TRBV12-4 combines with J gene TRBJ2-1; 8 bases map to TRBD2. Losses at the gene ends were 3 bases for V and 0 bases for J; bases not matched to a gene: 7. CDR3 length: 17 amino acids. The DNA of the CDR3 is TGTGCCAGCAGTTTCCGTAGGAGCGGGAGCTCCTACAATGAGCAGTTCTTC. Translation gives CASSFRRSGSSYNEQFF.

The chain is built from TRBV4-3 and TRBJ1-4; a possible D gene is TRBD1 (5 bases). Trimming took 0 bases from V and 7 from J, leaving 15 bases between them. The V gene's germline CDR1 is LGHNA and CDR2 YSLEER. CDR3 length equals 16 residues. CDR3: CASSQEAAGHGEKLFF. CDR3 coding DNA: TGCGCCAGCAGCCAAGAAGCAGCAGGGCATGGTGAAAAACTGTTTTTT.

This clonotype was observed many times. The chain carries TRBV10-3 and TRBJ2-3; D might be TRBD2 (6 bases). Germline CDR1 ENHRY, CDR2 SYGVKD. The V end lost 0 bases, the J end lost 3 bases, and 10 bases lay between the germline ends. The CDR3 consists of 15 residues. The chain's CDR3 is CAISESRGITDTQYF. The CDR3 bases are TGTGCCATCAGTGAGTCGCGCGGGATTACAGATACGCAGTATTTT.

This clonotype was found many times. The chain has TRBV10-3 and TRBJ2-1; 10 bases are a match to TRBD2. Germline trimming cut 6 bases from V and 6 bases from J; bases unmatched to any gene: 8. Germline V gives CDR1 ENHRY, CDR2 SYGVKD. This CDR3 has 15 residues. CDR3 nucleotide sequence: TGTGCCATCAGGGAACGGCTAGCGGGAGCCAATGAGCAGTTCTTC. Protein sequence: CAIRERLAGANEQFF.

At least ten counts were recorded for this clonotype. The chain employs TRBV11-3 and TRBJ2-1, with D perhaps matching TRBD1 (5 bases). The V end lost 6 bases, the J end lost 8 bases, and 14 bases lay between the germline ends. Germline-derived CDR1 and CDR2 are SGHNT and YENEEA. This CDR3 spans 13 amino acids. The CDR3 DNA reads as TGTGCCAGCAGAAACTCAGGGTCCCATGAGCAGTTCTTC. It codes for CASRNSGSHEQFF.

This clonotype was seen at least ten times. V usage is TRBV20-1 and J usage is TRBJ2-7; the D is unclear. Germline loops: CDR1 DFQATT, CDR2 SNEGSKA (reference sequence). The ends were cut back, 3 bases at V and 2 bases at J, with 14 bases in the middle. The CDR3 runs 14 residues. The CDR3 bases are TGCAGTGCTAGGGATCCCCAAAACCCCTACGAGCAGTACTTC. This translates into CSARDPQNPYEQYF.

This clonotype has at least ten counts. J is TRBJ2-1 and V is TRBV20-1; no firm D call. The CDR3 contains 12 residues. Trimming removed 5 bases from V and 5 bases from J, with 10 bases in between. Germline lookup yields CDR1 DFQATT and CDR2 SNEGSKA (reference sequence). This chain's CDR3 is CSARRSHNEQFF. CDR3 coding DNA: TGCAGTGCTCGACGGTCCCACAATGAGCAGTTCTTC.

This rearrangement joins TRBV6-5 to TRBJ2-2; D not certain. The CDR3 sequence is 13 residues long. With 3 bases removed from V and 5 bases from J, the gap between germline ends came to 7 bases. Germline-derived CDR1 and CDR2 are MNHEY and SVGAGI. The CDR3 DNA sequence: TGTGCCAGCAGTTATACAGTAACCGGGGAGCTGTTTTTT. Its translation is CASSYTVTGELFF.

Ten or more counts support this clonotype. The chain joins TRBV6-5 to TRBJ2-5; perhaps TRBD2 as D (5 bases). The V and J ends lost 3 bases and 2 bases respectively, with 13 bases between them. CDR3 size: 15 residues. Germline V CDR1 and CDR2: MNHEY, SVGAGI. The CDR3 loop is CASSYGSSSQETQYF. In nucleotides, the CDR3 is TGTGCCAGCAGTTATGGGAGTTCGTCGCAAGAGACCCAGTACTTC.

The chain couples TRBV7-8 to TRBJ2-1; 7 nucleotides agree with TRBD1. V gave up 6 bases and J gave up 10 bases; unmatched junction bases: 9. The CDR3 is 13 residues long. The germline V gene encodes CDR1 SGHVS and CDR2 FQNEAQ. CDR3 bases: TGTGCCAGCAGTGTGCTCAGGGGACAGGAGCAGTTCTTC. Translation gives CASSVLRGQEQFF.

This clonotype was seen only a few times. The CDR3 nucleotides read TGCGCCAGCAGCCAAGAGGGGGCCAACGTCCTGACTTTC. This gives the protein CASSQEGANVLTF. This sequence joins TRBV4-3 and TRBJ2-6; no clear D gene. The CDR3 covers 13 residues. The germline gives CDR1 LGHNA, CDR2 YSLEER. The V end lost 0 bases, the J end lost 4 bases, and 1 base lay between the germline ends.

There are many counts of this clonotype. The V and J genes are TRBV20-1 and TRBJ2-3; 7 nucleotides match TRBD2. This CDR3 spans 15 amino acids. Germline assignment: CDR1 DFQATT and CDR2 SNEGSKA (reference sequence). The V gene end was trimmed by 1 base and the J gene end by 2 bases; junction bases not matched to a gene: 6. The CDR3 coding sequence is TGCAGTGCTAGAGGGTCTAGCGGAAACACAGATACGCAGTATTTT. Amino acid sequence: CSARGSSGNTDTQYF.

For this clonotype: This may stem from a read error, because a much larger clone lies one nucleotide away. The chain uses TRBV7-7 and TRBJ2-1; D not certain. The germline CDR1 and CDR2 sequences are SSHAT and FNYEAQ (reference sequence). This CDR3 has 14 residues. The CDR3 here is CASSSRHGHSEQFF. The CDR3 DNA reads TGTGCTAGCAGCTCAAGACACGGGCATAGTGAGCAGTTCTTC. The full variable domain, in which reference TRBV7-7 and TRBJ2-1 provide the parts outside the CDR3, is GAGVSQSPRYKVTKRGQDVTLRCDPISSHATLYWYQQALGQGPEFLTYFNYEAQPDKSGLPSDRFSAERPEGSISTLTIQRTEQRDSAMYRCASSSRHGHSEQFFGPGTRLTVL.

This clonotype has ten or more counts. The rearrangement uses TRBV5-6 and TRBJ1-5; D unclear. The CDR3 totals 12 residues. Germline loops: CDR1 SGHDT, CDR2 YYEEEE. V dropped 1 base and J dropped 5 bases, with 4 bases sitting between them. CDR3 nucleotides: TGTGCCAGCAGCTTGAGAGATCAGCCCCAGCATTTT. Encoded protein: CASSLRDQPQHF.